Given below is one T cell receptor (beta chain) in context. This sample was included in a study of shared clonotypes between healthy human individuals. V was shortened by 6 bases and J by 5 bases, with 13 bases between the two germline ends. Germline CDR1 and CDR2: WNHNN and SYGVQD (reference sequence). The CDR3 runs 13 residues. Method: immunoSEQ multiplex PCR; TCRdb's copy keeps in-frame clones and lacks some. The sample yields about 1 million clones, 60% to 80% seen once. The origin of this receptor is a man aged 18-30 years in good health. What was sequenced was memory CD4+ T cells sorted from blood. The sample's subset: CD45RA-negative fraction. This chain uses TRBV10-1 with TRBJ2-5; D tentatively reads TRBD1 or TRBD2 (5 bases each). This CDR3 reads CASSEDGAETQYF. The CDR3 DNA reads TGCGCCAGCAGCGAGGACGGGGCGGAGACCCAGTACTTC.